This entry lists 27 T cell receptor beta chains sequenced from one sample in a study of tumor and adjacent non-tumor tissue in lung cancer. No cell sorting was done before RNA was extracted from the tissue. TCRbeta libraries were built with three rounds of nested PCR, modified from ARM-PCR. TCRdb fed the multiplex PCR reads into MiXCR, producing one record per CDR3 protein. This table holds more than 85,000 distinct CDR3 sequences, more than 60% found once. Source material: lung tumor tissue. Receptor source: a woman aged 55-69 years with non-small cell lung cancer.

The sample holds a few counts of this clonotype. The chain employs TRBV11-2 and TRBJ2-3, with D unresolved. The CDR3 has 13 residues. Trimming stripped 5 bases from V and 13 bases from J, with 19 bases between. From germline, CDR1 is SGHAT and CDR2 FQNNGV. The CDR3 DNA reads TGTGCCAGCAGCCATTTATCGGACGTCGCAGAGTATTTT. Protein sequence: CASSHLSDVAEYF.

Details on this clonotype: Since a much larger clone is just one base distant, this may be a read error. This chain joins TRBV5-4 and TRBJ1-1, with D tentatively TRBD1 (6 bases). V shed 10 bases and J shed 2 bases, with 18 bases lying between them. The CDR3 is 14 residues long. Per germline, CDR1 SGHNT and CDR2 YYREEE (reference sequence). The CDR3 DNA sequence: TGTGCCTCAACCCGTGAACAGGGAAACACTGAAGCTTTCTTT. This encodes CASTREQGNTEAFF.

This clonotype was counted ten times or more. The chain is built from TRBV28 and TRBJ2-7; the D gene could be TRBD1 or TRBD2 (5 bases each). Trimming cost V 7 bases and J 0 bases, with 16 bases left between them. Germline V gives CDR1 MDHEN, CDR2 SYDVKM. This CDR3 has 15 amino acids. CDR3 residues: CASMSGTASSYEQYF. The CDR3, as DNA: TGTGCCAGCATGTCCGGGACCGCGAGCTCCTACGAGCAGTACTTC. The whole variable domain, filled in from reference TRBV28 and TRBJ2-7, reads DVKVTQSSRYLVKRTGEKVFLECVQDMDHENMFWYRQDPGLGLRLIYFSYDVKMKEKGDIPEGYSVSREKKERFSLILESASTNQTSMYLCASMSGTASSYEQYFGPGTRLTVT.

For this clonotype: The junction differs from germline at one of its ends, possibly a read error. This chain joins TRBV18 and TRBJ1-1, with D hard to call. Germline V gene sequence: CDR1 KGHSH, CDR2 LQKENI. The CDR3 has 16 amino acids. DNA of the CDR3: TGTGCCAGCTTACCAAACTGGGCCCCAACGCGGACTGAAGCTTTCTTT. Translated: CASLPNWAPTRTEAFF.

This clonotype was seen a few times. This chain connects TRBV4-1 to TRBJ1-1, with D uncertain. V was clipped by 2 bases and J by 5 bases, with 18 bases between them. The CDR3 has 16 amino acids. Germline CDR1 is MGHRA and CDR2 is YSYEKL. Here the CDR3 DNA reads TGCGCCAGCAGCCAATCAGATCGCTGGGTCCGAACTGAAGCTTTCTTT. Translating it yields CASSQSDRWVRTEAFF.

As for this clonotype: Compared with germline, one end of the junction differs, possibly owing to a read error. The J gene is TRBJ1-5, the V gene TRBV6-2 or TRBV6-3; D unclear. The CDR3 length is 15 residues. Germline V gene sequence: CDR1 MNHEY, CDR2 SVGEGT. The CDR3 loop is CASNYGSLGIQPQHF. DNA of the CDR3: TGTGCCAGCAATTACGGGTCACTAGGGATTCAGCCCCAGCATTTT.

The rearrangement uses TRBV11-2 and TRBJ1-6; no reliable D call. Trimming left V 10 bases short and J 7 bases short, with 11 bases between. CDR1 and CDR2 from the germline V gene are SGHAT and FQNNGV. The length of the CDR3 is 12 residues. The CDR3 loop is CANNTRNSPLHF. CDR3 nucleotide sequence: TGTGCCAACAACACTAGGAATTCACCCCTCCACTTT.

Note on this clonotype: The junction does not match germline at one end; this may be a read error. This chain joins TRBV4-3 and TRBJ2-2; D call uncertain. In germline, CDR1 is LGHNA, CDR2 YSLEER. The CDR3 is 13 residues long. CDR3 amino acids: CASSKEYSGGLFF. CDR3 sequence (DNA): TGCGCCAGCAGCAAAGAGTACTCAGGCGGGCTGTTTTTT.

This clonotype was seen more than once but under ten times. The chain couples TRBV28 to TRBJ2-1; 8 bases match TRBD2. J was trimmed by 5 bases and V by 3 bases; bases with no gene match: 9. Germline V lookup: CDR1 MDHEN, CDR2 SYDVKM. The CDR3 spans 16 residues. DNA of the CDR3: TGTGCCAGCAGTTTGTCAGGGAGCGGGAGCAACAATGAGCAGTTCTTC. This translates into CASSLSGSGSNNEQFF. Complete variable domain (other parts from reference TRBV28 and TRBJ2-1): DVKVTQSSRYLVKRTGEKVFLECVQDMDHENMFWYRQDPGLGLRLIYFSYDVKMKEKGDIPEGYSVSREKKERFSLILESASTNQTSMYLCASSLSGSGSNNEQFFGPGTRLTVL.

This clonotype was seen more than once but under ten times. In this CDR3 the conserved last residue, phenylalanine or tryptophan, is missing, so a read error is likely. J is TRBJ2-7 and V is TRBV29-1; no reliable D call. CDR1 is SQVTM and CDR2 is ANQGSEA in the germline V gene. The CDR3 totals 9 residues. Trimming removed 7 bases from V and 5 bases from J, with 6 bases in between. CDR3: CSAPHEQYY. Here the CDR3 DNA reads TGCAGCGCGCCCCACGAGCAGTACTAC.

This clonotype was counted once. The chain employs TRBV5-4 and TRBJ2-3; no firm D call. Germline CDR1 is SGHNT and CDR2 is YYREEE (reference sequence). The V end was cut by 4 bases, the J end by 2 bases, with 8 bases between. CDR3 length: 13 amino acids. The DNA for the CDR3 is TGTGCCAGCAGCCTGGCCGACACAGATACGCAGTATTTT. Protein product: CASSLADTDTQYF.

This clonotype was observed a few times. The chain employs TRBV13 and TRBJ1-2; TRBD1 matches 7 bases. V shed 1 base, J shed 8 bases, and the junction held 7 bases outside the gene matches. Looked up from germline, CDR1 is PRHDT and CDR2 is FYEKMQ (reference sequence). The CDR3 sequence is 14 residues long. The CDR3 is CASSLEVGTVGYTF. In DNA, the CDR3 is TGTGCCAGCAGCTTAGAAGTCGGGACAGTCGGCTACACCTTC.

CDR3 nucleotide sequence: TGTGTTAGCAGTCAAACTCAGAGAACTGAAGCTTTCTTT. Amino acid sequence: CVSSQTQRTEAFF. This sequence joins TRBV6-1 and TRBJ1-1; no definite D call. The CDR3 has 13 residues. Germline lookup yields CDR1 MNHNS and CDR2 SASEGT.

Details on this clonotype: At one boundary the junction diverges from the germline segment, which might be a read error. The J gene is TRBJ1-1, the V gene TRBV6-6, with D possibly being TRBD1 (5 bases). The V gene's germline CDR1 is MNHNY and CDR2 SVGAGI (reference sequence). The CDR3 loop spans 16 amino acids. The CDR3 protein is CANSYGQGIGNTEAFF. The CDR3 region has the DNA TGTGCCAACAGTTACGGGCAGGGAATAGGGAACACTGAAGCTTTCTTT.

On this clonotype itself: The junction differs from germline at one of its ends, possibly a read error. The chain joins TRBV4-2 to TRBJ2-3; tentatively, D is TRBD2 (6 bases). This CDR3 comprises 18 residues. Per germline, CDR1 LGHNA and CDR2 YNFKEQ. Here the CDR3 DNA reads TGTGCCAGCAGCCAAGAGTATAGGGTAGCGGAGGGCACAGATACACAGTATTTT. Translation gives CASSQEYRVAEGTDTQYF.

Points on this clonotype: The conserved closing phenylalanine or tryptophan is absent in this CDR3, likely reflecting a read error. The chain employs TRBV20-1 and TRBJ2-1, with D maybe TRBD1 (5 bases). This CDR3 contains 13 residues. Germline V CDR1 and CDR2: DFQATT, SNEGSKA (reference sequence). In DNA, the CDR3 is TGCAGTGCTAGAAGGGGCCAATACAACGAGCAGTTCCTC. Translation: CSARRGQYNEQFL.

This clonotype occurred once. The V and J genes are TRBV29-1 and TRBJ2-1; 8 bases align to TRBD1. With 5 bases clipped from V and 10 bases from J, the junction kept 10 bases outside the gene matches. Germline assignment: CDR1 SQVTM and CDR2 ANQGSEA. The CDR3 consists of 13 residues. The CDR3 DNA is TGCAGCGTTCAGCAGGGGGCCGCGAAGGAGCAGTTCTTC. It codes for CSVQQGAAKEQFF.

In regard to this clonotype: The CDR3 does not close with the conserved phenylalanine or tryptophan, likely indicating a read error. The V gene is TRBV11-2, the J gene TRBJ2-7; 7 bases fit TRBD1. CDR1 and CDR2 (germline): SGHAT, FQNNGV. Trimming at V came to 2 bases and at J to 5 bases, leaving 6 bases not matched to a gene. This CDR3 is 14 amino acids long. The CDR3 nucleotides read TGTGCCAGCAGCTTACAGGGGGTAGAGGACGAGCAGTACTAC. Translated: CASSLQGVEDEQYY.

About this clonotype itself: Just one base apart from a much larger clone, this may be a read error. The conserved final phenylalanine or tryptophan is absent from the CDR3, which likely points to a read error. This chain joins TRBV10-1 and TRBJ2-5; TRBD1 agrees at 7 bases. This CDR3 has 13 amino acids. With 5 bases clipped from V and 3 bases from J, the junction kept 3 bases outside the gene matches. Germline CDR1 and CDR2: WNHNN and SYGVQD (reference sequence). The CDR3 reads CASSNTGEETQYL. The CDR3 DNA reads TGCGCCAGCAGTAACACAGGGGAAGAGACCCAGTACCTC.

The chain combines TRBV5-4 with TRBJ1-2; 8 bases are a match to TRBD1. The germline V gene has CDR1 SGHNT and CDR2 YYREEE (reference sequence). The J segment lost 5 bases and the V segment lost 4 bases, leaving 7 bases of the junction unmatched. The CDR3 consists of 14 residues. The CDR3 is CASSPTGEGYGYTF. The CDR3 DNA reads TGTGCCAGCAGCCCGACAGGGGAGGGATATGGCTACACCTTC.

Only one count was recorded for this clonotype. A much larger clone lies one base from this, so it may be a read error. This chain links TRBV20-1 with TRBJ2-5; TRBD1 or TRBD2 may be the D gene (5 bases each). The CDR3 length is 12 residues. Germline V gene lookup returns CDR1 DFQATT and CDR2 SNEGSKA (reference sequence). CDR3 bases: TGCGGTGCTATAGAGAGGGGAGAGACCCAGTACTTC. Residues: CGAIERGETQYF.

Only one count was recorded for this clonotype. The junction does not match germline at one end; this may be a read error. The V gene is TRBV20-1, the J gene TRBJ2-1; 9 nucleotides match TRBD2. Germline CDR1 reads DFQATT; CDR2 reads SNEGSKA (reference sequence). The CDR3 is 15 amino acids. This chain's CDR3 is CSARDPLAGTNEQFF. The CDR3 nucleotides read TGCAGTGCTAGAGATCCCCTAGCGGGAACCAATGAGCAATTCTTC.

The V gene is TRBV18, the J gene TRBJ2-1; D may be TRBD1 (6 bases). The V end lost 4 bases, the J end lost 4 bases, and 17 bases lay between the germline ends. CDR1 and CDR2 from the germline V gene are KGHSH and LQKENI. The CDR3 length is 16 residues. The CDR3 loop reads CASSRKGEEEYNEQFF. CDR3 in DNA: TGTGCCAGCTCACGAAAGGGGGAAGAAGAGTACAATGAGCAGTTCTTC. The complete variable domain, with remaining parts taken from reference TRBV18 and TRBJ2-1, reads NAGVMQNPRHLVRRRGQEARLRCSPMKGHSHVYWYRQLPEEGLKFMVYLQKENIIDESGMPKERFSAEFPKEGPSILRIQQVVRGDSAAYFCASSRKGEEEYNEQFFGPGTRLTVL.

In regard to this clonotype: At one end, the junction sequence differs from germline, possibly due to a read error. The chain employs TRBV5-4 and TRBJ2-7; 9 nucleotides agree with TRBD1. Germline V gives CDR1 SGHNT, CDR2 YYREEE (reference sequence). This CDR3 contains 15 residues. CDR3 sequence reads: CTSSTLGTGFYDQYF. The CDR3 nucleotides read TGTACCAGCAGTACACTCGGGACAGGGTTCTACGATCAGTACTTC.

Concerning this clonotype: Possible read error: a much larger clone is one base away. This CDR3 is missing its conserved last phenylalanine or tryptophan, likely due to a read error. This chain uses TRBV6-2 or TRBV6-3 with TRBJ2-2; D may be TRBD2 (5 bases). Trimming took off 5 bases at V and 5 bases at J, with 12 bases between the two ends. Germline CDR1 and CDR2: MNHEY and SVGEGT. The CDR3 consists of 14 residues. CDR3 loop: CASSRTSSTGELFL. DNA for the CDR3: TGTGCCAGCAGTCGAACTAGTTCAACCGGGGAGCTGTTTCTT.

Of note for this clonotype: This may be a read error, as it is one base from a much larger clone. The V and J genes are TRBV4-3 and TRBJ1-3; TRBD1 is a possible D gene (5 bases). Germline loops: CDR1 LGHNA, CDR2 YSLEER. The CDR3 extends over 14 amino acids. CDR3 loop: CVSSQQGRRNTIYF. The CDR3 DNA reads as TGCGTCAGCAGCCAGCAGGGTCGGAGAAACACCATATATTTT.

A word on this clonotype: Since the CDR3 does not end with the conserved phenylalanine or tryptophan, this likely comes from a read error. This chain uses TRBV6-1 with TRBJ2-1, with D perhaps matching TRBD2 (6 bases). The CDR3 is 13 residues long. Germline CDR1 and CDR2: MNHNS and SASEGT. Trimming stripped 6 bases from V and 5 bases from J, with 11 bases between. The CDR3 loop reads CASRPGLNNEQFL. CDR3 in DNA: TGTGCCAGCAGACCGGGACTGAACAATGAGCAGTTCTTA.